A single sample gave rise to the 21 T cell receptor beta chains below, sequenced in a study of Graves' ophthalmopathy and Graves' hyperthyroidism. RNA transcripts provided the template for amplifying TCR beta CDR3 regions. Following a first-round RT-PCR that used HTBI primers, a second-round multiplex PCR was carried out. MiXCR, applied by TCRdb to the multiplex PCR reads, yields one record per CDR3 protein. Among 350,000 to 450,000 distinct CDR3 sequences listed, roughly 21% were seen once. Source material: peripheral blood. Receptors originate from a woman between 18 and 30 years old with stable Graves' hyperthyroidism.

This clonotype was recorded many times. This chain connects TRBV27 to TRBJ2-7; the match to TRBD2 covers 8 bases. CDR3 length: 16 amino acids. Germline CDR1 reads MNHEY; CDR2 reads SMNVEV (reference sequence). V was pared by 5 bases and J by 1 base, with 10 bases of the junction left unmatched. The CDR3 loop is CASSPNEREFSYEQYF. The CDR3 nucleotides read TGTGCCAGCAGTCCAAATGAGCGGGAGTTTTCCTACGAGCAGTACTTC.

This clonotype was found many times. This chain joins TRBV27 and TRBJ2-2; D perhaps matches TRBD1 (6 bases). CDR1 is MNHEY, CDR2 SMNVEV, per germline (reference sequence). V was pared by 5 bases and J by 6 bases, with 13 bases between. The length of the CDR3 is 14 residues. CDR3 sequence reads: CASSTGIKPGELFF. As DNA, the CDR3 is TGTGCCAGCAGTACAGGGATCAAACCCGGGGAGCTGTTTTTT.

Ten or more counts support this clonotype. The gene calls are TRBV7-2 and TRBJ1-1; a weak D match, TRBD1 (6 bases). V was shortened by 5 bases and J by 5 bases, with 12 bases between the two germline ends. The CDR3 spans 13 residues. From germline, CDR1 is SGHTA and CDR2 FQGNSA. The chain's CDR3 is CASSNTGRTEAFF. Written as DNA, the CDR3 is TGTGCCAGCAGCAATACAGGGAGGACTGAAGCTTTCTTT.

Ten or more counts support this clonotype. V is TRBV27 and J is TRBJ2-7, with 7 bases identical to TRBD2. J lost 1 base, V lost 4 bases, and 7 bases had no gene match. The length of the CDR3 is 15 residues. Germline assignment: CDR1 MNHEY and CDR2 SMNVEV (reference sequence). CDR3 nucleotide sequence: TGTGCCAGCAGTTACTATCCGGGACTATCCTACGAGCAGTACTTC. This codes for CASSYYPGLSYEQYF.

This clonotype has a count of ten or more. The chain joins TRBV19 to TRBJ2-2; 8 bases are a match to TRBD2. The V segment lost 7 bases and the J segment 0 bases; nucleotides outside the gene matches: 10. The CDR3 has 17 residues. Per germline, CDR1 LNHDA and CDR2 SQIVND (reference sequence). The CDR3 reads CASKDSGGPSNTGELFF. The DNA for the CDR3 is TGTGCCAGTAAGGATTCGGGAGGGCCGTCGAACACCGGGGAGCTGTTTTTT.

The rearrangement uses TRBV28 and TRBJ2-7, with TRBD1 identical over 8 bases. The CDR3 has 13 residues. V gave up 6 bases and J gave up 4 bases; unmatched junction bases: 5. Germline-derived CDR1 and CDR2 are MDHEN and SYDVKM. The DNA of the CDR3 is TGTGCCAGCAGGGGACAGGTCAGGTACGAGCAGTACTTC. Amino acids: CASRGQVRYEQYF.

This clonotype was seen ten or more times. The gene calls are TRBV6-5 and TRBJ2-7, with TRBD2 as a possible D gene (6 bases). The CDR3 has 14 amino acids. Germline values: CDR1 MNHEY, CDR2 SVGAGI. V lost 6 bases, J lost 4 bases, and 16 bases lay in between. The CDR3 here is CASSQLAKTYEQYF. DNA for the CDR3: TGTGCCAGCAGCCAGCTAGCGAAAACGTACGAGCAGTACTTC.

The table lists this clonotype with many counts. The chain carries TRBV2 and TRBJ1-5, with D tentatively TRBD1 (6 bases). The ends were cut back, 5 bases at V and 2 bases at J, with 13 bases in the middle. The CDR3 consists of 15 residues. CDR1 SNHLY and CDR2 FYNNEI come from the germline V gene. The CDR3, as DNA: TGTGCCAGCAGTTTCAGGGGAGGGGGCAATCAGCCCCAGCATTTT. Translation gives CASSFRGGGNQPQHF.

This chain connects TRBV11-3 to TRBJ1-2, with D hard to call. The V end lost 11 bases, the J end lost 0 bases, and 16 bases lay between the germline ends. CDR1 and CDR2 from the germline V gene are SGHNT and YENEEA. This CDR3 has 14 residues. The CDR3 here is CAPLPDASNYGYTF. Here the CDR3 DNA reads TGTGCCCCCCTGCCAGACGCTTCTAACTATGGCTACACCTTC.

This clonotype occurred many times. The chain combines TRBV6-2 or TRBV6-3 with TRBJ1-1, with unresolved D. Germline V lookup: CDR1 MNHEY, CDR2 SVGEGT. The CDR3 length is 14 residues. V was pared by 6 bases and J by 2 bases, with 13 bases between. The CDR3 DNA reads as TGTGCCAGCAGCCGCAGCGCCATTAACACTGAAGCTTTCTTT. This encodes CASSRSAINTEAFF.

This clonotype was counted many times. The rearrangement links TRBV7-6 to TRBJ2-5; TRBD2 agrees at 8 bases. The CDR3 loop spans 21 amino acids. Germline V gene sequence: CDR1 SGHVS, CDR2 FNYEAQ. V trimming: 2 bases; J trimming: 1 base; junction bases outside the gene matches: 21. CDR3 DNA sequence: TGTGCCAGCAGCTTAACCCCCCCCCAGGGACAATTAGCGGGAAGCCAAGAGACCCAGTACTTC. Amino acid sequence: CASSLTPPQGQLAGSQETQYF.

The chain uses TRBV28 and TRBJ2-4; perhaps TRBD1 as D (6 bases). The CDR3 totals 15 residues. Germline CDR1 MDHEN, CDR2 SYDVKM. Deletions cut 3 bases from V and 1 base from J, with 10 bases between. The CDR3 nucleotides read TGTGCCAGCAGTTTTCAGGGGCCTGCCAAAAACATTCAGTACTTC. Translation gives CASSFQGPAKNIQYF.

The chain recombines TRBV19 with TRBJ1-1, with D possibly being TRBD1 (5 bases). The V and J ends lost 4 bases and 5 bases respectively, with 20 bases between them. Germline V gives CDR1 LNHDA, CDR2 SQIVND (reference sequence). There are 16 residues in the CDR3. CDR3 nucleotide sequence: TGTGCCAGTAGTAGCGATAAAGGCAGGGTGAGGACTGAAGCTTTCTTT. It specifies CASSSDKGRVRTEAFF.

The chain employs TRBV14 and TRBJ2-2; 8 positions agree with TRBD1. The germline gives CDR1 SGHDN, CDR2 FVKESK. With 4 bases clipped from V and 5 bases from J, the junction kept 15 bases outside the gene matches. CDR3 length: 18 residues. CDR3 nucleotides: TGTGCCAGCAGCCCTTCCGGGACAGGACTGCCCGTGACCGGGGAGCTGTTTTTT. Translating it yields CASSPSGTGLPVTGELFF.

This clonotype was seen a handful of times. This rearrangement joins TRBV11-2 to TRBJ2-5, with 7 bases matching TRBD2. CDR1 is SGHAT and CDR2 is FQNNGV in the germline V gene. The CDR3 contains 14 residues. Trimming removed 4 bases from V and 5 bases from J; junction bases left unmatched: 7. The CDR3: CASSWGGGTETQYF. CDR3 nucleotide sequence: TGTGCCAGCAGCTGGGGGGGAGGTACTGAGACCCAGTACTTC.

This clonotype occurred many times. This chain connects TRBV4-1 to TRBJ2-2; the D gene is possibly TRBD1 (5 bases). This CDR3 spans 14 amino acids. V lost 2 bases to trimming and J lost 5 bases, with 9 bases between them. Germline CDR1 is MGHRA and CDR2 is YSYEKL. In DNA, the CDR3 is TGCGCCAGCAGCCAATTGCAGGGAACCGGGGAGCTGTTTTTT. It specifies CASSQLQGTGELFF.

This clonotype was recorded only once. A much larger clone differs from this one at a single base, so this may be a read error. Given the absence of the conserved phenylalanine or tryptophan at the CDR3 end, a read error is likely. The chain has TRBV6-1 and TRBJ1-5; D perhaps matches TRBD1 (6 bases). V gave up 5 bases and J gave up 7 bases, with 15 bases separating them. The CDR3 contains 14 residues. Looked up from germline, CDR1 is MNHNS and CDR2 is SASEGT. The CDR3 is CASSILQGRQPQHL. The CDR3, as DNA: TGTGCCAGCAGTATTTTACAGGGCCGCCAGCCCCAGCATTTG.

The chain couples TRBV28 to TRBJ2-7, with 11 bases matching TRBD2. This CDR3 contains 15 residues. Trimming at V came to 6 bases and at J to 4 bases, leaving 8 bases not matched to a gene. From germline, CDR1 is MDHEN and CDR2 SYDVKM. CDR3 sequence: CASRIVLAGVYEQYF. The DNA of the CDR3 is TGTGCCAGCAGGATAGTACTAGCGGGGGTGTACGAGCAGTACTTC.

V usage is TRBV6-1 and J usage is TRBJ2-7; 15 bases are shared with TRBD2. The CDR3 totals 16 residues. The V gene's germline CDR1 is MNHNS and CDR2 SASEGT. V shed 6 bases and J 4 bases; nucleotides not matched to a gene: 7. The CDR3 region is CASRSGTSGRSYEQYF. CDR3 DNA: TGTGCCAGCAGGTCTGGGACTAGCGGGAGGAGTTACGAGCAGTACTTC.

This clonotype was picked up a small number of times. The V call is TRBV12-3 or TRBV12-4, the J call TRBJ1-2, with a weak D call TRBD1 (6 bases). V dropped 6 bases and J dropped 8 bases, with 22 bases sitting between them. There are 15 residues in the CDR3. The CDR3 region is CASSSYGGTRQGYTF. Written as DNA, the CDR3 is TGTGCCAGCAGCAGCTACGGAGGGACACGGCAAGGCTACACCTTC.

This clonotype was detected a few times. The V call is TRBV12-3 or TRBV12-4, the J call TRBJ1-1; D is unclear. V was clipped by 6 bases and J by 1 base, with 12 bases between them. The CDR3 spans 14 residues. The CDR3: CASSPRKPNTEAFF. As DNA, the CDR3 is TGTGCCAGCAGCCCGAGGAAACCGAACACTGAAGCTTTCTTT.